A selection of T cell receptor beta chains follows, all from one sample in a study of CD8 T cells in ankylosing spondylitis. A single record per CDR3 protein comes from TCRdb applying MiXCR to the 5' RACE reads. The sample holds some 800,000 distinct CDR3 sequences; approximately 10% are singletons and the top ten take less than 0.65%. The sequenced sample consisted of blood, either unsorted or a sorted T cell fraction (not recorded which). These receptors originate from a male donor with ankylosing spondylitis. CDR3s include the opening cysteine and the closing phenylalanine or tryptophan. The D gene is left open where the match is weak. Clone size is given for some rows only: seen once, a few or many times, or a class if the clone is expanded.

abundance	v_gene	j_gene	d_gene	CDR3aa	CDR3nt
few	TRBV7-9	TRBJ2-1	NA	CASSLDLWRSSYNEQFF	TGTGCCAGCAGCTTAGATTTGTGGAGGAGCTCCTACAATGAGCAGTTCTTC
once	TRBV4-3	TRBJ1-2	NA	CASSQEEDWDGYTF	TGCGCCAGCAGCCAAGAAGAGGATTGGGATGGCTACACCTTC
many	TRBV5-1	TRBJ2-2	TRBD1	CASSPTGVGELFF	TGCGCCAGCAGCCCAACAGGGGTCGGGGAGCTGTTTTTT
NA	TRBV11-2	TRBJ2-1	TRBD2	CASSLYSRASGSRNNEQFF	TGTGCCAGCAGCTTATACTCGAGGGCTAGCGGGAGTCGAAACAATGAGCAGTTCTTC
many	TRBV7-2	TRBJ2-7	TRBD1	CASSLKGQGYEQYF	TGTGCCAGCAGCTTAAAAGGACAGGGGTACGAGCAGTACTTC
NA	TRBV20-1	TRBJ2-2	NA	CSARSNTGELFF	TGCAGTGCTAGATCAAACACCGGGGAGCTGTTTTTT
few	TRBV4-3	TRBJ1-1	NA	CASSQGGRGTEAFF	TGCGCCAGCAGCCAAGGGGGCAGGGGAACTGAAGCTTTCTTT
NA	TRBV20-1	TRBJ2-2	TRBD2	CSAKVAGNTGELFF	TGCAGTGCTAAAGTAGCGGGTAACACCGGGGAGCTGTTTTTT
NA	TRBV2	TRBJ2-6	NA	CASSEATPGANVLTF	TGTGCCAGCAGTGAAGCGACACCTGGGGCCAACGTCCTGACTTTC
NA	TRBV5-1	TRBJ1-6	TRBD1	CASSPGQGSLNSPLHF	TGCGCCAGCAGCCCCGGACAGGGTTCACTGAATTCACCCCTCCACTTT
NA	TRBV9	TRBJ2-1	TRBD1	CASSATGGDLNEQFF	TGTGCCAGCAGCGCGACAGGGGGCGATCTCAATGAGCAGTTCTTC
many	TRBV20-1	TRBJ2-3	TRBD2	CSARASGSTDTQYF	TGCAGTGCTAGGGCTAGCGGGAGCACAGATACGCAGTATTTT
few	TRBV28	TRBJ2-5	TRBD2	CAIATRLAGEVTQYF	TGTGCCATCGCGACCAGACTAGCGGGAGAAGTCACCCAGTACTTC
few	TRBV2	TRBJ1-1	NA	CASRSQGLTEAFF	TGTGCCAGCAGAAGTCAGGGTCTTACTGAAGCTTTCTTT
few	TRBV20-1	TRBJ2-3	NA	CSARDLTGPADTQYF	TGCAGTGCTAGAGATTTGACCGGGCCCGCAGATACGCAGTATTTT
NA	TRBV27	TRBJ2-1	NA	CASRIRSSYNEQFF	TGTGCCAGCAGGATCCGAAGCTCCTACAATGAGCAGTTCTTC
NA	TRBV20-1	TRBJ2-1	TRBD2	CSAGLAGGREQFF	TGCAGTGCCGGACTAGCGGGAGGACGTGAGCAGTTCTTC
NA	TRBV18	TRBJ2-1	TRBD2	CASSPQRESVNEQFF	TGTGCCAGCTCACCTCAGCGGGAGTCGGTCAATGAGCAGTTCTTC
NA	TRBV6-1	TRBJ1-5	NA	CASSELGAYSNQPQHF	TGTGCCAGCAGTGAATTAGGGGCTTATAGCAATCAGCCCCAGCATTTT
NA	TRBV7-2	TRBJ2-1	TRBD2	CASSVGTSGGQNEQFF	TGTGCCAGCAGCGTCGGGACTAGCGGGGGCCAGAATGAGCAGTTCTTC
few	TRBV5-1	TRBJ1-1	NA	CASSLSPDEAFF	TGCGCCAGCAGCTTGTCTCCAGACGAAGCTTTCTTT
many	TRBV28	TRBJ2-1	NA	CASRGTGVELRFF	TGTGCCAGTCGGGGCACGGGGGTAGAACTGCGCTTCTTC
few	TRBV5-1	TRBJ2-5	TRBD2	CASSLGLAGGGYQETQYF	TGCGCCAGCAGCTTGGGACTAGCGGGAGGTGGATATCAAGAGACCCAGTACTTC
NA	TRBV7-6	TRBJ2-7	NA	CASSLGNPPDEQYF	TGTGCCAGCAGCTTGGGCAACCCGCCGGACGAGCAGTACTTC
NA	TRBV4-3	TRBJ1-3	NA	CASSQVLDSDYSGNTIYF	TGCGCCAGCAGCCAAGTTTTGGACAGTGATTACTCTGGAAACACCATATATTTT
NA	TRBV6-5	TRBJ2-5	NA	CASSYPGDSQETQYF	TGTGCCAGCAGTTACCCTGGGGACTCCCAAGAGACCCAGTACTTC
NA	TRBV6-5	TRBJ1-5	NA	CASSYSRAAYQPQHF	TGTGCCAGCAGTTACTCGAGGGCGGCTTATCAGCCCCAGCATTTT
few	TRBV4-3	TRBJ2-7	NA	CASSQAGSLVEQYF	TGCGCCAGCAGCCAAGCAGGCTCCCTCGTCGAGCAGTACTTC
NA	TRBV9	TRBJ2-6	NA	CASSVGNSGANVLTF	TGTGCCAGCAGCGTAGGGAACTCTGGGGCCAACGTCCTGACTTTC
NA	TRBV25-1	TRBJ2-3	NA	CASSVRMSTDTQYF	TGTGCCAGCAGTGTTCGGATGAGCACAGATACGCAGTATTTT
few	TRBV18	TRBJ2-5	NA	CASSWDLEETQYF	TGTGCCAGTTCCTGGGACTTAGAAGAGACCCAGTACTTC
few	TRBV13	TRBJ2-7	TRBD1	CASSFKQGESSYEQYF	TGTGCCAGCAGCTTCAAACAGGGGGAGAGCTCCTACGAGCAGTACTTC
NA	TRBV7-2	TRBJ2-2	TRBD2	CASSKTWTSRASGELFF	TGTGCCAGCAGCAAAACCTGGACTAGCCGAGCGTCCGGGGAGCTGTTTTTT
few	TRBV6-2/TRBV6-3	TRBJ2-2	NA	CASSQVAVTDTGELFF	TGTGCCAGCAGCCAAGTAGCCGTTACCGACACCGGGGAGCTGTTTTTT
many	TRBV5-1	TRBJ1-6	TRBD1	CASSSGDSHFDSPLHF	TGCGCCAGCAGCAGCGGGGACAGTCACTTCGATTCACCCCTCCACTTT
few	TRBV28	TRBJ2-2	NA	CASSFPPAGKNTGELFF	TGTGCCAGCAGTTTCCCACCGGCAGGGAAGAACACCGGGGAGCTGTTTTTT
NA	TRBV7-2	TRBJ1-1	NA	CASSLAFGRGNTEAFF	TGTGCCAGCAGCTTAGCCTTTGGACGGGGGAACACTGAAGCTTTCTTT
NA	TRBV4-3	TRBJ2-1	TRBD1	CASSQDEAGRGYNEQFF	TGCGCCAGCAGCCAAGATGAGGCGGGCAGGGGGTACAATGAGCAGTTCTTC
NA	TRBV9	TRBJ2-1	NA	CASRRGWSSYNEQFF	TGTGCCAGCAGGAGGGGATGGAGCTCCTACAATGAGCAGTTCTTC
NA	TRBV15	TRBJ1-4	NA	CATSRIIATNEKLFF	TGTGCCACCAGCAGAATCATTGCAACTAATGAAAAACTGTTTTTT